Judged by abundance, the clone carrying this T cell receptor (beta chain) is large. This entry is derived from a study of CD8 T cells in acute hepatitis C reinfection. Study overall: Follow-up samples came at least 347 days after estimated infection, from resolvers. Study conclusions and caveats: TRBV04 and TRBV06 were preferentially used in all groups, not explained by naive pool overrepresentation.

The CDR3 spans 14 residues. Time point noted: at least 347 days after estimated infection, following spontaneous clearance. The hepatitis C virus-specific receptor repertoire was characterized directly ex vivo, with no prior expansion in culture. Every 3 months, donors from a Montreal cohort of people who inject drugs were followed. The table came from immunoSEQ multiplex PCR; TCRdb's copy has only in-frame clones and leaves some out. The data show about 2,600 clones, less than 75% seen once. Sequences were derived from HCV NS3-1073 tetramer-sorted CD8+ T cells from PBMCs, sampled at follow-up. The chain has TRBV21-1 and TRBJ1-1; no DNA check was done on the table's D call, TRBD1. TRBV21-1 is marked as a pseudogene. The TCR originated in a man in his forties who spontaneously cleared hepatitis C infection. The CDR3, as DNA: TGTGCCAGCAGGACCGGGACAGAAGAGACCGAAGCTTTCTTT. Translation gives CASRTGTEETEAFF.